A single sample gave rise to the 18 T cell receptor beta chains below, sequenced in a study of neurological immune-mediated disorders. Time point described: technical triplicate 1. In TCRdb, the 5' RACE reads were re-called with MiXCR into one record per CDR3 protein. Found here are 25,000 or so distinct CDR3 sequences, less than 15% of them singletons; the top ten hold about 5.5%. Source material: CD4+ T cells from blood. Receptor source: a female donor with HTLV-1-associated myelopathy (HAM/TSP).

This clonotype has a count of ten or more. The chain joins TRBV20-1 to TRBJ2-7; no reliable D call. This CDR3 has 14 amino acids. Germline CDR1 is DFQATT and CDR2 is SNEGSKA (reference sequence). Trimming shortened V by 6 bases and J by 0 bases, and 15 bases separated the two germline ends. CDR3 sequence reads: CSAVDAGSSYEQYF. Here the CDR3 DNA reads TGCAGTGCCGTCGATGCCGGGTCCTCCTACGAGCAGTACTTC.

Many counts were recorded for this clonotype. The rearrangement joins TRBV6-5 to TRBJ2-1; TRBD2 matches at 10 bases. This CDR3 spans 16 amino acids. The V gene end was trimmed by 2 bases and the J gene end by 10 bases; junction bases not matched to a gene: 11. CDR1 and CDR2 (germline): MNHEY, SVGAGI. The CDR3 bases are TGTGCCAGCAGTTACGATCCAGCGGGGGGGCTCGGAGAGCAGTTCTTC. This sequence encodes CASSYDPAGGLGEQFF.

This clonotype showed up many times. This rearrangement joins TRBV6-5 to TRBJ1-5; 7 positions match TRBD1. This CDR3 region has 16 residues. V trimming: 5 bases; J trimming: 3 bases; junction bases outside the gene matches: 10. Germline lookup yields CDR1 MNHEY and CDR2 SVGAGI. In nucleotides, the CDR3 is TGTGCCAGCAGTAATTACAGACAGGGCAACAATCAGCCCCAGCATTTT. This codes for CASSNYRQGNNQPQHF.

This clonotype was seen many times. This chain connects TRBV4-2 to TRBJ2-2, with 7 bases aligning to TRBD2. The CDR3 totals 17 residues. In germline, CDR1 is LGHNA, CDR2 YNFKEQ. Losses at the gene ends were 0 bases for V and 0 bases for J; bases not matched to a gene: 4. CDR3 coding DNA: TGTGCCAGCAGCCAAGATATAGCGGGCTCGAACACCGGGGAGCTGTTTTTT. Translation: CASSQDIAGSNTGELFF.

This clonotype was picked up many times. V is TRBV12-3 or TRBV12-4 and J is TRBJ2-7, with TRBD1 matching 9 bases. V trimming: 6 bases; J trimming: 5 bases; junction bases outside the gene matches: 14. CDR3 length equals 16 residues. The CDR3 bases are TGTGCCAGCAGCCCCTCTCCCGGGACAGGGTTTCACGAGCAGTACTTC. It codes for CASSPSPGTGFHEQYF.

This clonotype was detected many times. V is TRBV5-1 and J is TRBJ2-7; D might be TRBD1 or TRBD2, each matching 5 bases. The germline V gene encodes CDR1 SGHRS and CDR2 YFSETQ. The CDR3 is made up of 14 amino acids. Trimming cost V 4 bases and J 2 bases, with 13 bases left between them. CDR3 nucleotides: TGCGCCAGCAGCATCCGGGACGGCACCTACGAGCAGTACTTC. It yields the protein CASSIRDGTYEQYF. Supplemented by reference TRBV5-1 and TRBJ2-7, the full variable domain reads KAGVTQTPRYLIKTRGQQVTLSCSPISGHRSVSWYQQTPGQGLQFLFEYFSETQRNKGNFPGRFSGRQFSNSRSEMNVSTLELGDSALYLCASSIRDGTYEQYFGPGTRLTVT.

There are many counts of this clonotype. This chain links TRBV7-2 with TRBJ2-7; D remains ambiguous. This CDR3 has 12 amino acids. Trimming removed 3 bases at V and 6 bases at J, with 9 bases between. Germline loops: CDR1 SGHTA, CDR2 FQGNSA. The chain's CDR3 is CASSFDRFEQYF. The CDR3 DNA reads as TGTGCCAGCAGCTTCGATAGGTTCGAGCAGTACTTC.

The table lists this clonotype with many counts. The J gene is TRBJ2-5, the V gene TRBV15; D might be TRBD2 (6 bases). V lost 3 bases and J 3 bases, leaving 14 bases between the germline ends. CDR3 length: 15 residues. Germline V lookup: CDR1 LNHNV, CDR2 YYDKDF (reference sequence). CDR3 region: CATSRDLWGEETQYF. Here the CDR3 DNA reads TGTGCCACCAGCAGGGACCTCTGGGGGGAAGAGACCCAGTACTTC. Full variable domain (outside the CDR3, taken from reference TRBV15 and TRBJ2-5): DAMVIQNPRYQVTQFGKPVTLSCSQTLNHNVMYWYQQKSSQAPKLLFHYYDKDFNNEADTPDNFQSRRPNTSFCFLDIRSPGLGDTAMYLCATSRDLWGEETQYFGPGTRLLVL.

The table lists this clonotype with many counts. The CDR3 sequence: CASSSDRAAQETQYF. Written as DNA, the CDR3 is TGTGCCAGCAGCTCAGACCGGGCAGCCCAAGAGACCCAGTACTTC. The chain couples TRBV7-2 to TRBJ2-5; no clear D gene. The CDR3 sequence is 15 residues long. From germline, CDR1 is SGHTA and CDR2 FQGNSA. Trimming cost V 4 bases and J 1 base, with 13 bases left between them. The entire variable domain, with the rest obtained from reference TRBV7-2 and TRBJ2-5, is as follows: GAGVSQSPSNKVTEKGKDVELRCDPISGHTALYWYRQSLGQGLEFLIYFQGNSAPDKSGLPSDRFSAERTGGSVSTLTIQRTQQEDSAVYLCASSSDRAAQETQYFGPGTRLLVL.

This clonotype has a count of ten or more. V and J are TRBV7-8 and TRBJ2-1, with 9 nucleotides matching TRBD2. From germline, CDR1 is SGHVS and CDR2 FQNEAQ. CDR3 length: 15 residues. V gave up 4 bases and J gave up 7 bases; unmatched junction bases: 8. The CDR3 protein is CASSSHGGRGNEQFF. Here the CDR3 DNA reads TGTGCCAGCAGCTCTCACGGCGGGAGGGGGAATGAGCAGTTCTTC.

On this clonotype: No DNA is shown, since the ends of the CDR3 on it are uncertain; the CDR3 is the one TCRdb lists. The chain carries TRBV5-1 and TRBJ2-7; TRBD2 was called by the table and not checked on the DNA. The germline V gene has CDR1 SGHRS and CDR2 YFSETQ. The length of the CDR3 is 21 amino acids, counting both ends. The CDR3 protein is CASSFYICSARGLAGTYEQYF.

This clonotype ranks as medium-sized. V is TRBV29-1 and J is TRBJ2-1; 11 bases agree with TRBD2. CDR3 size: 14 residues. Germline CDR1 SQVTM, CDR2 ANQGSEA. V gave up 7 bases and J gave up 12 bases; unmatched junction bases: 14. The CDR3 bases are TGCAGCGCCACCGGGACTAGCGGCCAACTGGCGCAGTTCTTC. Protein: CSATGTSGQLAQFF.

In its sample, this clonotype was seen many times. This chain connects TRBV5-1 to TRBJ1-2; 10 bases agree with TRBD1. The germline V gene encodes CDR1 SGHRS and CDR2 YFSETQ. The ends lost 4 bases at V and 2 bases at J; junction bases unmatched: 5. The CDR3 sequence is 15 residues long. The CDR3 coding sequence is TGCGCCAGCAGCGTGACAGGGGGCGAGAACTATGGCTACACCTTC. Its translation is CASSVTGGENYGYTF.

This clonotype has ten or more counts. The chain links TRBV7-3 to TRBJ2-3; the D call may be TRBD1 or TRBD2 (5 bases each). V was trimmed by 2 bases and J by 2 bases, leaving 17 bases between them. In germline, CDR1 is SGHTA, CDR2 FQGTGA. The CDR3 contains 17 residues. The CDR3 loop is CASSLGLVGGNTDTQYF. DNA of the CDR3: TGTGCCAGCAGCTTAGGTCTAGTTGGGGGAAACACAGATACGCAGTATTTT.

This clonotype came up many times. This rearrangement joins TRBV20-1 to TRBJ2-1, with D perhaps matching TRBD1 or TRBD2 (6 bases each). Germline assignment: CDR1 DFQATT and CDR2 SNEGSKA (reference sequence). This CDR3 contains 16 residues. The germline V and J ends were trimmed by 3 bases and 3 bases, with 18 bases remaining between them. CDR3 amino acids: CSASPFRAGHYNEQFF. The CDR3 DNA sequence: TGCAGTGCTAGTCCCTTTCGGGCGGGACACTACAATGAGCAGTTCTTC.

This clonotype was counted many times. The V call is TRBV20-1, the J call TRBJ1-2; D is perhaps TRBD1 (5 bases). The CDR3 extends over 12 amino acids. V gave up 1 base and J gave up 2 bases, with 5 bases separating them. Germline V gene lookup returns CDR1 DFQATT and CDR2 SNEGSKA (reference sequence). The CDR3 DNA reads as TGCAGTGCTAGAGGGGGCAACTATGGCTACACCTTC. Translated: CSARGGNYGYTF.

There are many counts of this clonotype. This chain connects TRBV5-1 to TRBJ2-7, with TRBD2 matching over 7 bases. Germline values: CDR1 SGHRS, CDR2 YFSETQ. There are 16 residues in the CDR3. Losses at the gene ends were 4 bases for V and 4 bases for J; bases not matched to a gene: 14. CDR3 bases: TGCGCCAGCAGCCCCACCCTAGCGGACCAAGGGTACGAGCAGTACTTC. Translating it yields CASSPTLADQGYEQYF.

The table lists this clonotype with many counts. This chain joins TRBV20-1 and TRBJ2-1, with 9 bases that match TRBD2. The CDR3 is 14 residues long. After removal of 3 bases from V and 7 bases from J, the junction contained 7 bases not matched to a gene. Germline V gene lookup returns CDR1 DFQATT and CDR2 SNEGSKA (reference sequence). CDR3 coding DNA: TGCAGTGCTAGGACGACTAGCGGTGGGAATGAGCAGTTCTTC. This translates into CSARTTSGGNEQFF.